This paragraph covers one T cell receptor (beta chain) sequence. These data are taken from a study of blood T cell repertoires in COVID-19. Study as a whole: Researchers got acute and convalescent COVID-19 samples from the United States, Italy and Spain. PBMCs, B-cell-depleted T cells, or T cells provided the cDNA or gDNA that made up the material.

Methods used by the authors: Amplifying reference gene primers gave estimates of nucleated cell counts. The assay was immunoSEQ multiplex PCR, and TCRdb's table has in-frame clones only and misses some. The V and J calls and clone size come from that table; D and trimming were worked out from the DNA. The data contain more than 200,000 clones, approximately 80% of them singletons. Germline values: CDR1 GTSNPN, CDR2 SVGIG (reference sequence). V lost 0 bases and J 5 bases, leaving 10 bases between the germline ends. CDR3 size: 13 residues. Sequencing was performed on peripheral blood. This clonotype was obtained from a man aged 80 or over with acute or convalescent COVID-19. The chain couples TRBV30 to TRBJ1-2; the D gene is possibly TRBD1 (6 bases). CDR3 sequence: CAWSVGGKYGYTF. CDR3 DNA: TGTGCCTGGAGTGTAGGGGGAAAGTATGGCTACACCTTC. Full variable domain (outside the CDR3, taken from reference TRBV30 and TRBJ1-2): SQTIHQWPATLVQPVGSPLSLECTVEGTSNPNLYWYRQAAGRGLQLLFYSVGIGQISSEVPQNLSASRPQDRQFILSSKKLLLSDSGFYLCAWSVGGKYGYTFGSGTRLTVV.